This is a list of T cell receptor beta chains from one sample in a study of OX40 agonist ivuxolimab in advanced cancers. The protocol was immunoSEQ multiplex PCR, while the TCRdb copy is restricted to in-frame clones and leaves out a portion. There are 95,000 to 150,000 clones in the sample; just over 90% occur only once, and about 0.14% lies in the top ten. The specimen comprised CD4+ or CD8+ T cells sorted from blood, sampled in a trial of the OX40 agonist ivuxolimab. The receptors derive from an adult with an advanced solid tumor such as melanoma, head and neck, liver or kidney cancer. CDR3s leave out the opening cysteine and the closing phenylalanine or tryptophan. Each record gives: V gene, CDR3 protein.

TRBV19,ASSKGGGTAEQF
TRBV18,ASSPQEGSYEQY
TRBV4-3,ASSQVRLNRGRGSGANVLT
TRBV7-9,ASSSRGRVTNEKLF
TRBV7-2,ASSGGPSGGETQY
TRBV5-6,ASSRRPTGGHGYT
TRBV19,ASTPAGRTKNIQY
TRBV5-5,ASSPGAGLYGYT
TRBV4-2,ASSLEEGNSPLH
TRBV6-1,ASSEASVGTRAF
TRBV28,ASSLGGITGELF
TRBV4-2,ASSPRERGPFNQPQH
TRBV6-6,ASSPPTGVNTEAF
TRBV9,ASSVGGTGVGYT
TRBV28,ASSEQDRGQRSLH
TRBV28,ASSISSGSRTGELF
TRBV6-6,ASSSGGYSTDTQY
TRBV5-1,ASSLAGGSSYEQY
TRBV28,ASGEAVPYEQY
TRBV10-2,ASSGTGTTEAF